This note documents a single T cell receptor (beta chain) sequence. The data were obtained in a study of molecular identifiers for immune sequencing clone quantification. At the level of the study: In the replicates, RNA derived from roughly 20,000 or 100,000 naive CD8 cells was divided into five parts, and four were sequenced.

V lost 6 bases and J 6 bases, leaving 14 bases between the germline ends. This CDR3 is built from 14 residues. Germline V lookup: CDR1 MNHNS, CDR2 SASEGT. From the PCR reads, TCRdb called clonotypes with MiXCR, one entry per CDR3 protein. The table lists under 800,000 distinct CDR3 sequences, roughly 23% of them singletons. The gene calls are TRBV6-1 and TRBJ1-4; D is undetermined. This receptor was taken from a human donor in good health. Some libraries in this study had Jurkat cell RNA spiked in. Sequenced: naive CD8+ T cells from blood, with Jurkat cell RNA spiked in. Subset: FACS-sorted CD8+CD4-CCR7+CD45RA+ naive T cells. The CDR3 DNA sequence: TGTGCCAGCAGCATTTGGGTAGATGATGAAAAACTGTTTTTT. This gives the protein CASSIWVDDEKLFF.